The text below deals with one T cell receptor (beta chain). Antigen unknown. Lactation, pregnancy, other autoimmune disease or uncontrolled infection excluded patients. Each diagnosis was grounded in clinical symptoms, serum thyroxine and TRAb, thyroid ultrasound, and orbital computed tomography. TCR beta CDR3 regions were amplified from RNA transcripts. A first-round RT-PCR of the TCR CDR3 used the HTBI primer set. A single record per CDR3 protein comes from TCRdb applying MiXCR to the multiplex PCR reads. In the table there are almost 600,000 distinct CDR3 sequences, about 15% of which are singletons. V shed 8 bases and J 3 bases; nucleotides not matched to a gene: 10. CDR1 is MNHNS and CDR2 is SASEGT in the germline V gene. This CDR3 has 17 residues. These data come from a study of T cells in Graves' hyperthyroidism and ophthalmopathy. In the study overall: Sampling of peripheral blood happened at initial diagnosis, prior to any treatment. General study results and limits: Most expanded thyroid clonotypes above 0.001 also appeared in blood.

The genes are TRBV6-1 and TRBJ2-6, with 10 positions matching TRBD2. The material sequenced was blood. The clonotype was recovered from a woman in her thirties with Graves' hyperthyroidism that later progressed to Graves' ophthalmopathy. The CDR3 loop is CASDRASGSGGANVLTF. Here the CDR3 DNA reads TGTGCCAGCGATAGGGCTAGCGGGAGTGGTGGGGCCAACGTCCTGACTTTC.